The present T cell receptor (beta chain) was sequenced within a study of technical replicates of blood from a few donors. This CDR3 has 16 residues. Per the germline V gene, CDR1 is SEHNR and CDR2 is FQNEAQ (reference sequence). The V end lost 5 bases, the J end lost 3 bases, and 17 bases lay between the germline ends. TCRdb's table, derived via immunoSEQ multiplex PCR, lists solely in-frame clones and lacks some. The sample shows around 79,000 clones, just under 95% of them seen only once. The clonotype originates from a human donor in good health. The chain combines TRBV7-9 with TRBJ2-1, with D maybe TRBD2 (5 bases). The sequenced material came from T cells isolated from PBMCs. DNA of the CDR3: TGTGCCAGCAGCCCCCCGGCGGGTCAAATCTACAATGAGCAGTTCTTC. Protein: CASSPPAGQIYNEQFF.